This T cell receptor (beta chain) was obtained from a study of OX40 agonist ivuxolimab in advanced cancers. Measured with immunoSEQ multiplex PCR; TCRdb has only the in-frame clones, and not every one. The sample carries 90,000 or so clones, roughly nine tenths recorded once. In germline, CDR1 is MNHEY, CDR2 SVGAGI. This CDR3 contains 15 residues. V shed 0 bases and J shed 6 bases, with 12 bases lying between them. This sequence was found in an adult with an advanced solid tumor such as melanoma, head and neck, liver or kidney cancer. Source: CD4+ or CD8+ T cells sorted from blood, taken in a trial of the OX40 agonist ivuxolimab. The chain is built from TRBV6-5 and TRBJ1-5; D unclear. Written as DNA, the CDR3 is TGTGCCAGCAGTTACTCGTATTCCCCGGGTCAGCCCCAGCATTTT. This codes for CASSYSYSPGQPQHF.